A selection of T cell receptor beta chains follows, all from one sample in a study of Tregs in tolerant kidney transplant recipients. Their recognized antigens are unknown. Profiled with immunoSEQ multiplex PCR; TCRdb holds only in-frame clones, not every one. The sample holds approximately 30,000 clones, approximately 80% seen once. Sample: Tregs from blood cultured with allogeneic cells. The receptor set was obtained from a human donor in good health. The conserved cysteine and the conserved F or W are not part of the CDR3 here. Fields, in order: V gene, J gene, CDR3 length, CDR3 protein.

V gene: TRBV5-1; J gene: TRBJ2-6; CDR3 length: 17; CDR3 protein: ASSLGASGGPSGANVLT
V gene: TRBV5-4; J gene: TRBJ2-4; CDR3 length: 12; CDR3 protein: ASSYQGARNIQY
V gene: TRBV14; J gene: TRBJ1-6; CDR3 length: 12; CDR3 protein: ASSQVGYNSPLH
V gene: TRBV30; J gene: TRBJ2-3; CDR3 length: 12; CDR3 protein: AWNQAGATDTQY
V gene: TRBV15; J gene: TRBJ2-7; CDR3 length: 14; CDR3 protein: ATSRGPGTGSYEQY
V gene: TRBV6-5; J gene: TRBJ2-3; CDR3 length: 12; CDR3 protein: ASSYGGRTDTQY
V gene: TRBV9; J gene: TRBJ1-1; CDR3 length: 13; CDR3 protein: ASSVVGGAGTEAF
V gene: TRBV11-3; J gene: TRBJ2-2; CDR3 length: 17; CDR3 protein: ASSLNRGFLGENTGELF
V gene: TRBV18; J gene: TRBJ2-3; CDR3 length: 17; CDR3 protein: ASSPKTTSGRWGTDTQY
V gene: TRBV6-5; J gene: TRBJ2-7; CDR3 length: 10; CDR3 protein: ASSPSSYEQY
V gene: TRBV6-1; J gene: TRBJ1-2; CDR3 length: 11; CDR3 protein: ASSVGGVYGYT
V gene: TRBV19; J gene: TRBJ1-2; CDR3 length: 12; CDR3 protein: ASSPIGSSYGYT
V gene: TRBV4-3; J gene: TRBJ1-2; CDR3 length: 11; CDR3 protein: ASSQRGLNGYT
V gene: TRBV4-2; J gene: TRBJ2-7; CDR3 length: 13; CDR3 protein: ASRINTGVYYEQY
V gene: TRBV7-2; J gene: TRBJ2-7; CDR3 length: 15; CDR3 protein: ASSPFPQRPLRNEQY
V gene: TRBV30; J gene: TRBJ1-4; CDR3 length: 11; CDR3 protein: AWRTQRNEKLF
V gene: TRBV11-2; J gene: TRBJ2-3; CDR3 length: 10; CDR3 protein: ASGSRTDTQY
V gene: TRBV30; J gene: TRBJ1-2; CDR3 length: 14; CDR3 protein: AWSRLGLQGGYGYT
V gene: TRBV19; J gene: TRBJ1-3; CDR3 length: 14; CDR3 protein: ASSPYQGRLGNTIY
V gene: TRBV9; J gene: TRBJ1-1; CDR3 length: 12; CDR3 protein: ASSVGHENTEAF
V gene: TRBV9; J gene: TRBJ2-7; CDR3 length: 13; CDR3 protein: ASSVDSGGLYEQY
V gene: TRBV5-6; J gene: TRBJ1-6; CDR3 length: 14; CDR3 protein: ASSWGQATYNSPLH
V gene: TRBV19; J gene: TRBJ2-2; CDR3 length: 12; CDR3 protein: ASSSTGGTGELF
V gene: TRBV5-1; J gene: TRBJ2-5; CDR3 length: 14; CDR3 protein: ASSALLAGGRETQY
V gene: TRBV6-5; J gene: TRBJ2-1; CDR3 length: 13; CDR3 protein: ASSYLAGGQNEQF
V gene: TRBV18; J gene: TRBJ1-5; CDR3 length: 12; CDR3 protein: ASSPYMGNQPQH
V gene: TRBV7-3; J gene: TRBJ2-2; CDR3 length: 14; CDR3 protein: ASSPGAGISTGELF
V gene: TRBV6-6; J gene: TRBJ1-2; CDR3 length: 11; CDR3 protein: AGWTGVPLGYT
V gene: TRBV13; J gene: TRBJ1-2; CDR3 length: 11; CDR3 protein: ASSSQETYGYT
V gene: TRBV9; J gene: TRBJ1-6; CDR3 length: 14; CDR3 protein: ASSVAQGAGDSPLH
V gene: TRBV10-3; J gene: TRBJ1-1; CDR3 length: 11; CDR3 protein: AIQGRRQAEAF
V gene: TRBV4-3; J gene: TRBJ2-1; CDR3 length: 12; CDR3 protein: ASSHSRSYNEQF
V gene: TRBV10-3; J gene: TRBJ2-7; CDR3 length: 13; CDR3 protein: ATAGLAGLSYEQY
V gene: TRBV30; J gene: TRBJ1-2; CDR3 length: 11; CDR3 protein: AWALPNVYGYT
V gene: TRBV7-9; J gene: TRBJ2-6; CDR3 length: 15; CDR3 protein: ASSLYPSYSGANVLT
V gene: TRBV18; J gene: TRBJ2-5; CDR3 length: 16; CDR3 protein: ASSPRGQDRGKQETQY
V gene: TRBV11-3; J gene: TRBJ2-2; CDR3 length: 12; CDR3 protein: ASSSGVGSGELF